This T cell receptor beta chain was captured in a study of shared clonotypes between healthy human individuals. V trimming: 4 bases; J trimming: 0 bases; junction bases outside the gene matches: 4. Germline lookup yields CDR1 SGHRS and CDR2 YFSETQ. The CDR3 sequence is 15 residues long. Subsets obtained from CD4+ cells comprised CD45RA+ naive and CD45RA-negative memory cells. As for this clone: The antigen remains unidentified. This specimen includes other DNA sequences encoding the same CDR3.

Study conclusions and caveats: Genetic and exposure-history diversity was limited by the small donor number. Rarefaction curves obtained for sorted subsets showed sequencing incomplete despite large depth.

Profiling relied on immunoSEQ multiplex PCR, and the TCRdb table lists in-frame clones only, not all of them. The table includes about 1.5 million clones, nearly 99% detected once. This sequence joins TRBV5-1 and TRBJ1-5, with TRBD1 matching over 7 bases. Sample: naive CD4+ T cells sorted from blood. Subset denoted: CD45RA+ positively selected. The clonotype originates from a man under 40 in good health. CDR3 nucleotide sequence: TGCGCCAGCAGCCCAGGGACAGTTAGCAATCAGCCCCAGCATTTT. Translation gives CASSPGTVSNQPQHF.